This T cell receptor beta chain was observed in a study of CD8 T cells in Susac syndrome. Of note for this clonotype: Antigen specificity is unknown.

Study-level findings and limits: Among active patients and in TEMRA cells, CD8+ clonal expansion in Susac reached its peak.

cDNA came from roughly 0.53 to 1 ug RNA primed by random hexamers. Each CDR3 protein gets one entry after TCRdb re-called the immunoSEQ multiplex PCR reads with MiXCR. The table has about 85,000 distinct CDR3 sequences, 95% seen once. Recently defined diagnostic criteria classed the Susac syndrome patients as definite or probable. TEMRA cells were FACS-enriched, with CD8+ and CD4+ T cells isolated negatively. J gave up 3 bases and V 8 bases, and 6 bases lay outside the gene matches. The CDR3 extends over 14 amino acids. Germline V lookup: CDR1 SNHLY, CDR2 FYNNEI. The sequenced sample was CD8+ T cells from PBMCs. This receptor was obtained from a human donor with Susac syndrome. The genes are TRBV2 and TRBJ2-1; TRBD2 matches 8 bases. The CDR3 DNA reads TGTGCCAGCTTGGGGCTAGCGGGCTACAATGAGCAGTTCTTC. Translating it yields CASLGLAGYNEQFF.